This T cell receptor beta chain derives from a study of CXCR4 blockade with PD-1 therapy in pancreatic cancer. This clone was seen only a few times. The assay was immunoSEQ multiplex PCR, and TCRdb's table has in-frame clones only and misses some. This sample has over 2,500 clones, with 40% found just once. Sequencing was done on a sample of tumor tissue. The clonotype originates from a human donor with pancreatic ductal adenocarcinoma.

The CDR3 loop is CATSPRTGEADTQYF. CDR3 coding DNA: TGTGCCACCAGCCCAAGGACAGGGGAGGCAGATACGCAGTATTTT. The chain has TRBV15 and TRBJ2-3, with TRBD1 matching 9 bases. The germline CDR1 and CDR2 sequences are LNHNV and YYDKDF (reference sequence). The V gene end was trimmed by 5 bases and the J gene end by 4 bases; junction bases not matched to a gene: 7. This CDR3 has 15 residues.